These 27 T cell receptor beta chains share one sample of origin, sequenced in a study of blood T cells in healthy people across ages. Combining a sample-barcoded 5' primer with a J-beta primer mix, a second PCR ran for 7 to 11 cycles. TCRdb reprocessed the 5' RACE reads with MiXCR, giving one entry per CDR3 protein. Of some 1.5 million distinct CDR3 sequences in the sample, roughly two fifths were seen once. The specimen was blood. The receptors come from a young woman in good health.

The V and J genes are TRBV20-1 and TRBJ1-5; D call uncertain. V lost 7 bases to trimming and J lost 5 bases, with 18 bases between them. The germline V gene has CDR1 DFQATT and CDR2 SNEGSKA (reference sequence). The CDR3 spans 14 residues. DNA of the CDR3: TGCAGTGTTAGGGTTACGGGCGGGCATCAGCCCCAGCATTTT. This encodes CSVRVTGGHQPQHF.

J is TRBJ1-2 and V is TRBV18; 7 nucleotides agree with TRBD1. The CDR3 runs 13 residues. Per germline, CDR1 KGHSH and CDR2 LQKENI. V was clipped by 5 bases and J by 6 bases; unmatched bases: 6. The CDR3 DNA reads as TGTGCCAGCTCAGCGGGACAGACGGATGGCTACACCTTC. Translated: CASSAGQTDGYTF.

The CDR3 here is CASSYPTGGGYGYTF. CDR3 DNA: TGTGCCAGCAGCTACCCGACAGGGGGCGGCTATGGCTACACCTTC. The chain combines TRBV7-9 with TRBJ1-2; 10 positions agree with TRBD1. The CDR3 length is 15 residues. CDR1 and CDR2 from the germline V gene are SEHNR and FQNEAQ (reference sequence). After removal of 4 bases from V and 4 bases from J, the junction contained 6 bases not matched to a gene.

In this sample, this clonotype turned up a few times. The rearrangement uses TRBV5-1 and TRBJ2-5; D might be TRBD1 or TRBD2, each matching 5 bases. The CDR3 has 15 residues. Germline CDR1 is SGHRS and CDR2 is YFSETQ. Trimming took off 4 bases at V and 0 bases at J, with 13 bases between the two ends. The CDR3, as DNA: TGCGCCAGCAGCGAGGGACCAAGAAACCAAGAGACCCAGTACTTC. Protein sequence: CASSEGPRNQETQYF. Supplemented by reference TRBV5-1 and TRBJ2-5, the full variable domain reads KAGVTQTPRYLIKTRGQQVTLSCSPISGHRSVSWYQQTPGQGLQFLFEYFSETQRNKGNFPGRFSGRQFSNSRSEMNVSTLELGDSALYLCASSEGPRNQETQYFGPGTRLLVL.

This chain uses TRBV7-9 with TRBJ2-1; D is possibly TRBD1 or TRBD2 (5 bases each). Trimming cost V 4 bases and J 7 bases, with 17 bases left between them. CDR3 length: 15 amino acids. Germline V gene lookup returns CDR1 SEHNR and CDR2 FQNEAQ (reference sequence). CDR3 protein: CASSSPLGVVNEQFF. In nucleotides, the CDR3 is TGTGCCAGCAGCTCCCCATTGGGGGTAGTTAATGAGCAGTTCTTC.

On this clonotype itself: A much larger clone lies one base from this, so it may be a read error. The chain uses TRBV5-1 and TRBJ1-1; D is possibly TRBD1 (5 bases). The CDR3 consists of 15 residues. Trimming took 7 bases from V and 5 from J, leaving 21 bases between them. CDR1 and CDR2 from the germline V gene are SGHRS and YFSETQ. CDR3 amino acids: CASRLQGAIGTEAFF. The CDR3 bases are TGCGCCAGCCGACTTCAAGGGGCTATTGGGACTGAAGCTTTCTTT. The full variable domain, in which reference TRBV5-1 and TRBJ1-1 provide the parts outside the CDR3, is KAGVTQTPRYLIKTRGQQVTLSCSPISGHRSVSWYQQTPGQGLQFLFEYFSETQRNKGNFPGRFSGRQFSNSRSEMNVSTLELGDSALYLCASRLQGAIGTEAFFGQGTRLTVV.

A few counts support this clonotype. The CDR3 is CASSDRGGRKLFF. The CDR3 region has the DNA TGTGCCAGCAGCGACCGCGGGGGACGGAAACTGTTTTTT. The chain joins TRBV6-2 or TRBV6-3 to TRBJ1-4, with a weak D call TRBD1 (5 bases). This CDR3 is 13 amino acids long. Trimming left V 6 bases short and J 11 bases short, with 16 bases between. In germline, CDR1 is MNHEY, CDR2 SVGEGT.

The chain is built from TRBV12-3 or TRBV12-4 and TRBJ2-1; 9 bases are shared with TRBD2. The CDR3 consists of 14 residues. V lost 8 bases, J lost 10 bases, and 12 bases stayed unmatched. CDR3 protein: CASGNSGSESEQFF. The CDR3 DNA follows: TGTGCCAGCGGAAATAGCGGGAGCGAATCAGAGCAGTTCTTC.

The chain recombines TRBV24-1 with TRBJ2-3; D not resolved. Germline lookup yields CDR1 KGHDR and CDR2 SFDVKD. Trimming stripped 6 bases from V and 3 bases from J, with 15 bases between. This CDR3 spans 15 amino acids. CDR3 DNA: TGTGCCACCAGTTCCCCTCTCTCTGGGACAGATACGCAGTATTTT. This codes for CATSSPLSGTDTQYF.

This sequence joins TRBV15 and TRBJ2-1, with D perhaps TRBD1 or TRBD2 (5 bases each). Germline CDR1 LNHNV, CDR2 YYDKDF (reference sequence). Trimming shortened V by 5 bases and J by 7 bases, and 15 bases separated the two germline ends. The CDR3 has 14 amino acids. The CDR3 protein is CATSRRDLLNEQFF. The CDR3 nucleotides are TGTGCCACCAGCCGTCGGGACCTCCTTAATGAGCAGTTCTTC.

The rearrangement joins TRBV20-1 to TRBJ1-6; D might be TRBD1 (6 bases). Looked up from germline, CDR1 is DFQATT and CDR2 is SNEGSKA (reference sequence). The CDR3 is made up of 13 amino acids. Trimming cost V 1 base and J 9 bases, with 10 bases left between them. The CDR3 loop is CSARGEGGSPLHF. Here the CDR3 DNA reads TGCAGTGCTAGAGGGGAAGGGGGTTCACCCCTCCACTTT.

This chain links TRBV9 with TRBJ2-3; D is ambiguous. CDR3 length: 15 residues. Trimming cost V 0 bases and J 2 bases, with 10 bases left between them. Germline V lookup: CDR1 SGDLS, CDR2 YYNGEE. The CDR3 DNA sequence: TGTGCCAGCAGCGTAGAGTCAGCGCCCACAGATACGCAGTATTTT. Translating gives CASSVESAPTDTQYF. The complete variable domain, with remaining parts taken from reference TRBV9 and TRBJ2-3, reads DSGVTQTPKHLITATGQRVTLRCSPRSGDLSVYWYQQSLDQGLQFLIQYYNGEERAKGNILERFSAQQFPDLHSELNLSSLELGDSALYFCASSVESAPTDTQYFGPGTRLTVL.

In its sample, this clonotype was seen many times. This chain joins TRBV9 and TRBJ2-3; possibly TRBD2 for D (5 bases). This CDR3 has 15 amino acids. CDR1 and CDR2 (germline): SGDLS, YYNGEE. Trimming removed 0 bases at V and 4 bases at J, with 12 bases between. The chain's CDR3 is CASSVDGLAPDTQYF. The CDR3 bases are TGTGCCAGCAGCGTAGATGGCCTAGCCCCAGATACGCAGTATTTT.

CDR3 bases: TGTGCCACTAACAGGGGGAAGTCCTACGAGCAGTACTTC. This sequence encodes CATNRGKSYEQYF. This chain links TRBV7-2 with TRBJ2-4, with 8 bases matching TRBD1. TRBJ2-7 matches the DNA end more closely, so the J call is doubtful. From germline, CDR1 is SGHTA and CDR2 FQGNSA. This CDR3 has 13 residues.

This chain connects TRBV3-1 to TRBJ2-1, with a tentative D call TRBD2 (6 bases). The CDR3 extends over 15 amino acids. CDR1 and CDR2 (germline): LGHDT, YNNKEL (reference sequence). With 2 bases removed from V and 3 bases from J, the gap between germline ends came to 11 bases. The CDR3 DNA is TGTGCCAGCAGCCAATTTGGGGACTTCTACAATGAGCAGTTCTTC. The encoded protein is CASSQFGDFYNEQFF.

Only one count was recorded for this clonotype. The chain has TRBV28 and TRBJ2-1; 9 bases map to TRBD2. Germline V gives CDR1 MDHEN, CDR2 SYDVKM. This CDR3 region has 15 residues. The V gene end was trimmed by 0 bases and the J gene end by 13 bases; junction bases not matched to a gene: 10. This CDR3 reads CASSLWVAGVETQFF. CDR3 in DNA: TGTGCCAGCAGTTTATGGGTAGCGGGAGTAGAGACCCAGTTCTTC.

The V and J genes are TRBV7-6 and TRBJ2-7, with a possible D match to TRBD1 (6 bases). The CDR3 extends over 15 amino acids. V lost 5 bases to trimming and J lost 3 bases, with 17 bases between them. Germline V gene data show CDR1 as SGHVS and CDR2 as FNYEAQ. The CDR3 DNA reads TGTGCCAGCAGCCAAGAATCGACAGGCTACTACGAGCAGTACTTC. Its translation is CASSQESTGYYEQYF. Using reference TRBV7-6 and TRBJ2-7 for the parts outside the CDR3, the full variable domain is GAGVSQSPRYKVTKRGQDVALRCDPISGHVSLYWYRQALGQGPEFLTYFNYEAQQDKSGLPNDRFSAERPEGSISTLTIQRTEQRDSAMYRCASSQESTGYYEQYFGPGTRLTVT.

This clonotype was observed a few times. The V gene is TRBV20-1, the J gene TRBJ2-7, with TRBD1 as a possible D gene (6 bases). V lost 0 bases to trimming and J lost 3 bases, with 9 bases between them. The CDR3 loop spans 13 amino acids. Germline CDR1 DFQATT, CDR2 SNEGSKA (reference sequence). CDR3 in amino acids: CSARDQDSYEQYF. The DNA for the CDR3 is TGCAGTGCTAGAGATCAGGACAGCTACGAGCAGTACTTC.

CDR3 nucleotides: TGCAGTGCCCGGACGGATATTGACTATGGCTACACCTTC. This codes for CSARTDIDYGYTF. The chain has TRBV20-1 and TRBJ1-2; no definite D call. Per the germline V gene, CDR1 is DFQATT and CDR2 is SNEGSKA (reference sequence). V was pared by 6 bases and J by 3 bases, with 14 bases between. The CDR3 runs to 13 residues.

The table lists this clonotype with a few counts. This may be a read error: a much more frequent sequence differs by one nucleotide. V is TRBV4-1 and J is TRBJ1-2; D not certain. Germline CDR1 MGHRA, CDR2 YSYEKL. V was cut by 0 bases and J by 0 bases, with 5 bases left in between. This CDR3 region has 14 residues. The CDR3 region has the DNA TGCGCCAGCAGCCAAGATAGGCCTAACTATGGCTACACCTTC. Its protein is CASSQDRPNYGYTF.

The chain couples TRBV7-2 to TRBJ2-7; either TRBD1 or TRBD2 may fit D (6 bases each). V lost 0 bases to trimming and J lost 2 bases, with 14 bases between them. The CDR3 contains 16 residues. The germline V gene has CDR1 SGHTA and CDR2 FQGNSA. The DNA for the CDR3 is TGTGCCAGCAGCTTAGCGCGAGGGGGGACCACCTACGAGCAGTACTTC. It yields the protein CASSLARGGTTYEQYF.

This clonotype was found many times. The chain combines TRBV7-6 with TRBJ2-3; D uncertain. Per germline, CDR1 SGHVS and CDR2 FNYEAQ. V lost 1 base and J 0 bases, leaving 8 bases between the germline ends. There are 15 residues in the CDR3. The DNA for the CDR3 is TGTGCCAGCAGCTTAGTTACCACTAGCACAGATACGCAGTATTTT. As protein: CASSLVTTSTDTQYF.

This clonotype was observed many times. The CDR3 sequence: CSAQELAGVYEQYF. CDR3 sequence (DNA): TGCAGTGCCCAAGAACTAGCGGGAGTGTACGAGCAGTACTTC. The rearrangement joins TRBV20-1 to TRBJ2-7; 11 bases match TRBD2. V gave up 6 bases and J gave up 4 bases; unmatched junction bases: 8. This CDR3 has 14 residues. CDR1 is DFQATT and CDR2 is SNEGSKA in the germline V gene (reference sequence).

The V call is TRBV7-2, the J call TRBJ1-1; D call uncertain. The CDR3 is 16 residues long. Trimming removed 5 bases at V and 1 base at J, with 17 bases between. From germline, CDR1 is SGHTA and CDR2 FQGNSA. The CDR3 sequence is CASSPPGAGANTEAFF. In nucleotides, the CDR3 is TGTGCCAGCAGCCCCCCCGGCGCGGGCGCGAACACTGAAGCTTTCTTT. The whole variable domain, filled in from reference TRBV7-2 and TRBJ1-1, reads GAGVSQSPSNKVTEKGKDVELRCDPISGHTALYWYRQSLGQGLEFLIYFQGNSAPDKSGLPSDRFSAERTGGSVSTLTIQRTQQEDSAVYLCASSPPGAGANTEAFFGQGTRLTVV.

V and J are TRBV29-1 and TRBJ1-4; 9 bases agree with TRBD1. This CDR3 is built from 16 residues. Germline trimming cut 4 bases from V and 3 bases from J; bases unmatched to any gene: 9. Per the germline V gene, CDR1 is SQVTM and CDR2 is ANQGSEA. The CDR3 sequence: CSVVGRTGAANEKLFF. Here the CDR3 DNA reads TGCAGCGTTGTGGGCCGGACAGGGGCGGCTAATGAAAAACTGTTTTTT.

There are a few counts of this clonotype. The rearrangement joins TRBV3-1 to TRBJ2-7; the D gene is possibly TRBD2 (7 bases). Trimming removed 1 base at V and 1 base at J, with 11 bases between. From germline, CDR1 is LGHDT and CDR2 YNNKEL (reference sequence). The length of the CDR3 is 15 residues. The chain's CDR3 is CASSQVGGDSYEQYF. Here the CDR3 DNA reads TGTGCCAGCAGCCAAGTAGGGGGGGATTCCTACGAGCAGTACTTC.

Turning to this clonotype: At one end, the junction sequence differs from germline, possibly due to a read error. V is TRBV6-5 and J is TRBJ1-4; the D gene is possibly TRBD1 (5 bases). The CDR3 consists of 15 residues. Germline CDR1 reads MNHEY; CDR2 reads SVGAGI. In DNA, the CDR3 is TGTGCCAGCAGTTACTCGGGACGGACTAATGAAAAACCGTTTTTT. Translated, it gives CASSYSGRTNEKPFF.